This T cell receptor beta chain was captured by sequencing in a study of control samples from healthy donors and cancer patients. V was pared by 5 bases and J by 6 bases, with 19 bases between. The CDR3 totals 17 residues. The germline CDR1 and CDR2 sequences are KGHDR and SFDVKD. Profiling relied on immunoSEQ multiplex PCR, and the TCRdb table lists in-frame clones only, not all of them. Here the sample spans about 30,000 clones, around 85% being singletons. The V call is TRBV24-1, the J call TRBJ1-6; D possibly corresponds to TRBD1 (5 bases). This receptor was taken from a woman in her sixties or seventies with head and neck cancer. The source material was PBMCs. CDR3 amino acids: CATSGLIPGRANSPLHF. CDR3 DNA sequence: TGTGCCACCAGTGGGCTAATACCGGGACGGGCTAATTCACCCCTCCACTTT.